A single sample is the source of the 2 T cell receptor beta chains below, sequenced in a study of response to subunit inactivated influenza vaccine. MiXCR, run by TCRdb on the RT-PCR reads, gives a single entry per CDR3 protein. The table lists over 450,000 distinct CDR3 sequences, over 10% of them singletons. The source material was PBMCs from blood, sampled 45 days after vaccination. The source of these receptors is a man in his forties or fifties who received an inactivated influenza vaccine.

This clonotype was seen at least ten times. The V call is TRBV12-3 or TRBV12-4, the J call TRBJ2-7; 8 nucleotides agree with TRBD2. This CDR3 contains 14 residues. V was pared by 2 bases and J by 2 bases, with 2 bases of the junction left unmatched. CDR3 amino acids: CASSLPGGAYEQYF. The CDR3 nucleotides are TGTGCCAGCAGTTTACCCGGGGGGGCCTACGAGCAGTACTTC.

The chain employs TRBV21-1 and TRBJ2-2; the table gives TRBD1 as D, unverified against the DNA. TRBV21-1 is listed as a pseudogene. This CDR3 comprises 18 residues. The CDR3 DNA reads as TGTGCCAGCAGCAAAGAGGGGACCACTTCCCGGAACACCGGGGAGCTGTTTTTT. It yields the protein CASSKEGTTSRNTGELFF.